Sequencing of this TCR beta chain was carried out in a study of long-term antiretroviral therapy in people with HIV. General study results and limits: CDR3 length ranges were narrower in HIV repertoires than in controls. An increase in diversity followed ART, yet levels stayed below transplant donor controls.

The immunoSEQ assay was v3.0, run at survey level. Repertoires were generated with immunoSEQ multiplex PCR, while TCRdb's copy carries only in-frame clones and drops some. The sample yields about 22,000 clones, less than 80% seen once. This clone was seen more than once but under ten times. What it recognizes is unknown. Germline V gene data show CDR1 as MNHNY and CDR2 as SVGAGI (reference sequence). The CDR3 sequence is 13 residues long. V dropped 5 bases and J dropped 5; count of bases not matched to a gene: 3. The specimen comprised unsorted PBMCs, sampled 1.2 years after starting antiretroviral therapy. The receptor comes from a woman aged 40 to 50 with HIV. This chain connects TRBV6-6 to TRBJ1-5, with TRBD1 matching 7 bases. The CDR3 nucleotides read TGTGCCAGCAGTAGGGGGCGCGATCAGCCCCAGCATTTT. This translates into CASSRGRDQPQHF.